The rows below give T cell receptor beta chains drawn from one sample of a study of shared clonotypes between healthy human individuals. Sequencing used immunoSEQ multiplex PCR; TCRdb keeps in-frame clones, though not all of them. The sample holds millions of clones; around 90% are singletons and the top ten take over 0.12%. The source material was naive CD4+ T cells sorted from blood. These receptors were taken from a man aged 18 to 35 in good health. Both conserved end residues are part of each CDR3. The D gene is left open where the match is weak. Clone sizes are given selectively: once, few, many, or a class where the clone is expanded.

CDR3 protein: CASSLKEGLSYEQYF
CDR3 DNA: TGTGCCAGCAGTTTAAAGGAGGGCCTCTCCTACGAGCAGTACTTC
D gene: NA
J gene: TRBJ2-7
V gene: TRBV27
clone size: NA

CDR3 protein: CASSPGGWETQYF
CDR3 DNA: TGTGCCAGCAGTCCAGGGGGCTGGGAGACCCAGTACTTC
D gene: TRBD1
J gene: TRBJ2-5
V gene: TRBV27
clone size: NA

CDR3 protein: CASSQADRTGEFLLCNSPLHF
CDR3 DNA: TGTGCCAGCAGCCAAGCGGACAGGACAGGGGAGTTTCTATTGTGTAATTCACCCCTCCACTTT
D gene: TRBD1
J gene: TRBJ1-6
V gene: TRBV7-4
clone size: few

CDR3 protein: CASSFAGSSYNEQFF
CDR3 DNA: TGCGCCAGCAGCTTTGCGGGAAGCTCCTACAATGAGCAGTTCTTC
D gene: NA
J gene: TRBJ2-1
V gene: TRBV5-1
clone size: NA

CDR3 protein: CASSLGFGSSFLSGNTIYF
CDR3 DNA: TGTGCCAGCAGCTTAGGGTTTGGGAGTTCCTTCCTCTCTGGAAACACCATATATTTT
D gene: NA
J gene: TRBJ1-3
V gene: TRBV7-9
clone size: NA

CDR3 protein: CSVAQGSETQYF
CDR3 DNA: TGCAGCGTTGCGCAGGGTTCGGAGACCCAGTACTTC
D gene: NA
J gene: TRBJ2-5
V gene: TRBV29-1
clone size: NA

CDR3 protein: CASSEDVVTASWYF
CDR3 DNA: TGTGCCAGCAGTGAGGATGTTGTGACTGCGTCCTGGTACTTC
D gene: NA
J gene: TRBJ2-4
V gene: TRBV2
clone size: NA

CDR3 protein: CASTSLGAVNTGELFF
CDR3 DNA: TGTGCCAGCACCTCCTTGGGGGCCGTGAACACCGGGGAGCTGTTTTTT
D gene: NA
J gene: TRBJ2-2
V gene: TRBV5-4
clone size: NA

CDR3 protein: CASSYWTGLSGELFF
CDR3 DNA: TGTGCCAGCAGTTACTGGACAGGACTTTCCGGGGAGCTGTTTTTT
D gene: TRBD1
J gene: TRBJ2-2
V gene: TRBV6-6
clone size: NA

CDR3 protein: CASSPLDRDRGYTF
CDR3 DNA: TGTGCCAGCAGCCCCCTGGACAGGGACAGAGGCTACACCTTC
D gene: TRBD1
J gene: TRBJ1-2
V gene: TRBV7-2
clone size: NA

CDR3 protein: CASSQERGRGPYEQYF
CDR3 DNA: TGTGCCAGCAGCCAAGAAAGGGGCAGGGGGCCCTACGAGCAGTACTTC
D gene: TRBD1
J gene: TRBJ2-7
V gene: TRBV14
clone size: NA

CDR3 protein: CASSFRLAGTQETQYF
CDR3 DNA: TGCGCCAGCAGCTTTAGACTAGCGGGCACCCAAGAGACCCAGTACTTC
D gene: TRBD2
J gene: TRBJ2-5
V gene: TRBV5-1
clone size: NA

CDR3 protein: CASSPGQGTPVRGYEQYF
CDR3 DNA: TGTGCCAGCAGCCCAGGGCAGGGTACCCCGGTGAGGGGATACGAGCAGTACTTC
D gene: NA
J gene: TRBJ2-7
V gene: TRBV7-8
clone size: NA

CDR3 protein: CASSIARPGQPYNSPLHF
CDR3 DNA: TGTGCCAGTAGTATCGCACGCCCGGGACAGCCCTATAATTCACCCCTCCACTTT
D gene: TRBD1
J gene: TRBJ1-6
V gene: TRBV19
clone size: NA

CDR3 protein: CASSPSRETQYF
CDR3 DNA: TGTGCCAGCAGCCCCTCTCGGGAGACCCAGTACTTC
D gene: NA
J gene: TRBJ2-5
V gene: TRBV5-6
clone size: few

CDR3 protein: CASSGQAPGELFF
CDR3 DNA: TGTGCCAGCAGCGGACAGGCTCCCGGGGAGCTGTTTTTT
D gene: TRBD1
J gene: TRBJ2-2
V gene: TRBV7-9
clone size: NA

CDR3 protein: CASSLDGLSGYTF
CDR3 DNA: TGTGCCAGCAGCCTAGACGGACTTAGCGGCTACACCTTC
D gene: NA
J gene: TRBJ1-2
V gene: TRBV7-3
clone size: NA

CDR3 protein: CAISGRQSTDTQYF
CDR3 DNA: TGTGCCATCAGTGGAAGACAGAGCACAGATACGCAGTATTTT
D gene: NA
J gene: TRBJ2-3
V gene: TRBV10-3
clone size: NA

CDR3 protein: CASSDMGSSTDTQYF
CDR3 DNA: TGCGCCAGCAGTGATATGGGGTCTAGCACAGATACGCAGTATTTT
D gene: NA
J gene: TRBJ2-3
V gene: TRBV10-1
clone size: NA

CDR3 protein: CASSSDYTIRWTEAFF
CDR3 DNA: TGTGCCAGCAGCTCCGACTATACTATCCGGTGGACTGAAGCTTTCTTT
D gene: NA
J gene: TRBJ1-1
V gene: TRBV7-9
clone size: once

CDR3 protein: CASSGGELPSSTDTQYF
CDR3 DNA: TGTGCCAGCAGCGGAGGGGAATTACCGTCTAGCACAGATACGCAGTATTTT
D gene: NA
J gene: TRBJ2-3
V gene: TRBV5-4
clone size: NA

CDR3 protein: CASRQGANTGELFF
CDR3 DNA: TGTGCCAGTAGACAGGGGGCCAACACCGGGGAGCTGTTTTTT
D gene: TRBD1
J gene: TRBJ2-2
V gene: TRBV27
clone size: NA

CDR3 protein: CASSPASDRSYNEQFF
CDR3 DNA: TGCGCCAGCAGCCCCGCTAGCGACCGCTCCTACAATGAGCAGTTCTTC
D gene: NA
J gene: TRBJ2-1
V gene: TRBV5-1
clone size: once

CDR3 protein: CASSSSSGAPSNEQFF
CDR3 DNA: TGTGCCAGCTCATCAAGCAGCGGGGCTCCCTCCAATGAGCAGTTCTTC
D gene: TRBD2
J gene: TRBJ2-1
V gene: TRBV18
clone size: NA

CDR3 protein: CASSPSGRGQTGELFF
CDR3 DNA: TGTGCCAGCTCACCATCCGGCAGGGGGCAAACCGGGGAGCTGTTTTTT
D gene: TRBD1
J gene: TRBJ2-2
V gene: TRBV18
clone size: NA

CDR3 protein: CASRQDAEGTIYF
CDR3 DNA: TGCGCCAGCAGACAGGACGCCGAGGGCACCATATATTTT
D gene: NA
J gene: TRBJ1-3
V gene: TRBV5-1
clone size: once

CDR3 protein: CASSRSLGEGSPLHF
CDR3 DNA: TGCGCCAGCAGCCGGAGCCTGGGTGAGGGGTCACCCCTCCACTTT
D gene: NA
J gene: TRBJ1-6
V gene: TRBV5-1
clone size: NA

CDR3 protein: CASSSVGTGRTDTQYF
CDR3 DNA: TGTGCCAGCAGCTCCGTCGGGACAGGACGCACAGATACGCAGTATTTT
D gene: TRBD1
J gene: TRBJ2-3
V gene: TRBV11-3
clone size: once

CDR3 protein: CASSPGTSGYEQYF
CDR3 DNA: TGTGCCAGCAGCCCTGGGACTAGCGGGTACGAGCAGTACTTC
D gene: TRBD2
J gene: TRBJ2-7
V gene: TRBV5-4
clone size: NA

CDR3 protein: CASSYSISVYPYEQYF
CDR3 DNA: TGTGCCAGCAGTTACTCGATAAGCGTATACCCCTACGAGCAGTACTTC
D gene: NA
J gene: TRBJ2-7
V gene: TRBV6-5
clone size: NA

CDR3 protein: CASSGTVNQPQHF
CDR3 DNA: TGTGCCAGCAGTGGGACAGTCAATCAGCCCCAGCATTTT
D gene: NA
J gene: TRBJ1-5
V gene: TRBV6-1
clone size: once

CDR3 protein: CASGIAGVSYEQYF
CDR3 DNA: TGTGCCAGCGGAATAGCGGGAGTTTCCTACGAGCAGTACTTC
D gene: NA
J gene: TRBJ2-7
V gene: TRBV21-1
clone size: NA

CDR3 protein: CAISEGTPEEQYF
CDR3 DNA: TGTGCCATCAGTGAGGGGACGCCCGAAGAGCAGTACTTC
D gene: NA
J gene: TRBJ2-5
V gene: TRBV10-3
clone size: NA

CDR3 protein: CASSRQGPPNTEAFF
CDR3 DNA: TGTGCCAGCTCGCGACAGGGGCCACCGAACACTGAAGCTTTCTTT
D gene: TRBD1
J gene: TRBJ1-1
V gene: TRBV18
clone size: NA